One sample yielded the 28 T cell receptor beta chains listed below, sequenced in a study of OX40 agonist ivuxolimab in advanced cancers. Profiling relied on immunoSEQ multiplex PCR, and the TCRdb table lists in-frame clones only, not all of them. The sample shows approximately 89,000 clones, around 86% of them seen only once. The material sequenced was CD4+ or CD8+ T cells sorted from blood, taken in a trial of the OX40 agonist ivuxolimab. Every receptor here comes from an adult with an advanced solid tumor such as melanoma, head and neck, liver or kidney cancer.

The V gene is TRBV5-6, the J gene TRBJ1-6; 11 positions match TRBD1. V shed 4 bases and J 9 bases; nucleotides not matched to a gene: 3. Germline loops: CDR1 SGHDT, CDR2 YYEEEE. The CDR3 runs 14 residues. The CDR3 coding sequence is TGTGCCAGCAGCCGGGACAGGGGGGTTTCACCCCTCCACTTT. This codes for CASSRDRGVSPLHF.

CDR3 bases: TGTGCCTGGGGGAAGGGACAGCGCACAGATACGCAGTATTTT. Protein sequence: CAWGKGQRTDTQYF. The rearrangement links TRBV30 to TRBJ2-3, with 7 bases identical to TRBD1. This CDR3 spans 14 amino acids. After removal of 5 bases from V and 1 base from J, the junction contained 6 bases not matched to a gene. Germline values: CDR1 GTSNPN, CDR2 SVGIG (reference sequence).

In the case of this clone: The sample carries other DNA sequences with the same CDR3. The chain links TRBV18 to TRBJ1-5; D unresolved. With 3 bases removed from V and 2 bases from J, the gap between germline ends came to 8 bases. The V gene's germline CDR1 is KGHSH and CDR2 LQKENI. This CDR3 comprises 14 residues. CDR3 residues: CASSPPGGNQPQHF. DNA of the CDR3: TGTGCCAGCTCACCCCCCGGAGGCAATCAGCCCCAGCATTTT.

CDR3 amino acids: CASSLTGRGASSYNEQFF. The CDR3 region has the DNA TGTGCCAGCAGCTTAACGGGTAGGGGGGCTAGCTCCTACAATGAGCAGTTCTTC. The genes are TRBV7-3 and TRBJ2-1, with D possibly called TRBD1 or TRBD2 (6 bases each). CDR1 and CDR2 from the germline V gene are SGHTA and FQGTGA. Trimming stripped 0 bases from V and 0 bases from J, with 15 bases between. CDR3 length: 18 amino acids.

The genes are TRBV5-1 and TRBJ1-2; tentative D call: TRBD1 (6 bases). The germline CDR1 and CDR2 sequences are SGHRS and YFSETQ. Trimming shortened V by 5 bases and J by 6 bases, and 11 bases separated the two germline ends. The CDR3 consists of 12 residues. The CDR3 coding sequence is TGCGCCAGCAGGGCGGACAGCGATGGCTACACCTTC. Its translation is CASRADSDGYTF.

The chain employs TRBV2 and TRBJ1-1, with a tentative D call TRBD1 (5 bases). This CDR3 has 15 amino acids. Germline lookup yields CDR1 SNHLY and CDR2 FYNNEI. With 3 bases removed from V and 11 bases from J, the gap between germline ends came to 22 bases. CDR3 in amino acids: CASSEIRQGRIWAFF. CDR3 nucleotide sequence: TGTGCCAGCAGTGAGATCCGCCAGGGAAGGATTTGGGCTTTCTTT.

The chain links TRBV19 to TRBJ1-5; 7 bases are a match to TRBD1. The CDR3 is 16 amino acids. CDR1 and CDR2 (germline): LNHDA, SQIVND (reference sequence). V was pared by 4 bases and J by 6 bases, with 12 bases of the junction left unmatched. CDR3 loop: CASSTPGQGGSQPQHF. DNA of the CDR3: TGTGCCAGTAGTACACCCGGGCAGGGGGGAAGTCAGCCCCAGCATTTT.

The chain has TRBV6-5 and TRBJ1-6; a possible D gene is TRBD1 (6 bases). Trimming stripped 0 bases from V and 7 bases from J, with 13 bases between. Germline V gene data show CDR1 as MNHEY and CDR2 as SVGAGI. The CDR3 is 16 residues long. The DNA for the CDR3 is TGTGCCAGCAGTTACTCGGTCGTAGGGGGGAATTCACCCCTCCACTTT. As protein: CASSYSVVGGNSPLHF.

The rearrangement links TRBV5-1 to TRBJ2-7, with D perhaps assigned TRBD1 or TRBD2 (6 bases each). Germline CDR1 SGHRS, CDR2 YFSETQ. This CDR3 has 14 amino acids. Trimming cost V 5 bases and J 5 bases, with 17 bases left between them. The CDR3, as DNA: TGCGCCAGCAGTAACGAGGGGGGAGGAAACGAGCAGTACTTC. Translated, it gives CASSNEGGGNEQYF.

The J gene is TRBJ2-3, the V gene TRBV2; 11 bases agree with TRBD1. The CDR3 loop spans 14 amino acids. V lost 6 bases and J lost 5; bases outside the gene matches: 4. The germline gives CDR1 SNHLY, CDR2 FYNNEI. CDR3 loop: CASRRTGGRDTQYF. CDR3 DNA: TGTGCCAGCAGGCGGACAGGGGGCAGAGATACGCAGTATTTT. Using reference TRBV2 and TRBJ2-3 for the parts outside the CDR3, the full variable domain is EPEVTQTPSHQVTQMGQEVILRCVPISNHLYFYWYRQILGQKVEFLVSFYNNEISEKSEIFDDQFSVERPDGSNFTLKIRSTKLEDSAMYFCASRRTGGRDTQYFGPGTRLTVL.

This clone occurred once. CDR3 sequence reads: CASSFLGQTEAFF. The CDR3, as DNA: TGTGCCAGCAGTTTCTTGGGCCAGACTGAAGCTTTCTTT. This sequence joins TRBV27 and TRBJ1-1; no clear D gene. The germline V gene encodes CDR1 MNHEY and CDR2 SMNVEV (reference sequence). The CDR3 loop spans 13 amino acids. V was pared by 3 bases and J by 5 bases, with 10 bases between.

The chain recombines TRBV2 with TRBJ1-5; unclear D gene. Germline CDR1 reads SNHLY; CDR2 reads FYNNEI. The CDR3 loop spans 15 amino acids. The V gene lost 6 bases and the J gene lost 4 bases, with 16 bases spanning the gap. Here the CDR3 reads CASSVLRVSNQPQHF. In DNA form, the CDR3 reads TGTGCCAGCAGCGTGCTGAGGGTCTCGAATCAGCCCCAGCATTTT. The full variable domain, rest sourced from reference TRBV2 and TRBJ1-5, is EPEVTQTPSHQVTQMGQEVILRCVPISNHLYFYWYRQILGQKVEFLVSFYNNEISEKSEIFDDQFSVERPDGSNFTLKIRSTKLEDSAMYFCASSVLRVSNQPQHFGDGTRLSIL.

The chain combines TRBV27 with TRBJ1-5; D is possibly TRBD1 (5 bases). CDR1 MNHEY and CDR2 SMNVEV come from the germline V gene (reference sequence). This CDR3 region has 16 residues. V gave up 4 bases and J gave up 1 base, with 14 bases separating them. For the CDR3, the DNA is TGTGCCAGCAGTTCATCCCGGGGCAGGAGCAATCAGCCCCAGCATTTT. This codes for CASSSSRGRSNQPQHF.

V gene TRBV2 combines with J gene TRBJ1-1; tentatively, D is TRBD1 (5 bases). The CDR3 is 13 residues long. Per germline, CDR1 SNHLY and CDR2 FYNNEI. V lost 2 bases, J lost 6 bases, and 10 bases lay in between. CDR3 amino acids: CASSEQGWAEAFF. CDR3 coding DNA: TGTGCCAGCAGTGAACAGGGTTGGGCTGAAGCTTTCTTT.

The chain recombines TRBV9 with TRBJ2-5; D is perhaps TRBD1 (6 bases). The CDR3 has 16 amino acids. CDR1 SGDLS and CDR2 YYNGEE come from the germline V gene. Trimming shortened V by 0 bases and J by 4 bases, and 16 bases separated the two germline ends. The DNA of the CDR3 is TGTGCCAGCAGCGTAGCCGGCAGGGGAGATTTAGAGACCCAGTACTTC. The encoded protein is CASSVAGRGDLETQYF.

The chain carries TRBV6-6 and TRBJ1-1; D not resolved. Trimming left V 5 bases short and J 5 bases short, with 12 bases between. The CDR3 sequence is 13 residues long. The germline V gene has CDR1 MNHNY and CDR2 SVGAGI (reference sequence). The chain's CDR3 is CASSPRRETEAFF. As DNA, the CDR3 is TGTGCCAGCAGTCCCAGAAGGGAGACTGAAGCTTTCTTT.

The chain joins TRBV11-1 to TRBJ2-3; 9 bases match TRBD2. V shed 4 bases and J 11 bases; nucleotides not matched to a gene: 10. The length of the CDR3 is 14 residues. CDR1 is SGHAT, CDR2 FQDESV, per germline (reference sequence). The CDR3 DNA is TGTGCCAGCAGCTCACCGGGACTAGCTTTTAGGCAGTATTTT. Protein sequence: CASSSPGLAFRQYF.

This chain connects TRBV19 to TRBJ2-7; tentative D call: TRBD1 (5 bases). Germline loops: CDR1 LNHDA, CDR2 SQIVND (reference sequence). CDR3 length equals 11 residues. V was clipped by 5 bases and J by 8 bases, with 10 bases between them. The CDR3 spells CASSAAGKQYF. The CDR3 nucleotides are TGTGCCAGTAGTGCGGCAGGGAAGCAGTACTTC.

In DNA, the CDR3 is TGTGCCAGCAGCTTGTCCGTAGGAATGAACACTGAAGCTTTCTTT. Amino acid sequence: CASSLSVGMNTEAFF. The chain is built from TRBV5-8 and TRBJ1-1; D not resolved. Germline V gene sequence: CDR1 SGHTS, CDR2 YDEGEE. Trimming pared 1 base from V and 0 bases from J, leaving 10 bases between. The CDR3 is made up of 15 amino acids.

V and J are TRBV6-1 and TRBJ1-2; D unclear. Germline CDR1 reads MNHNS; CDR2 reads SASEGT. Trimming removed 0 bases at V and 2 bases at J, with 7 bases between. The CDR3 totals 14 residues. CDR3 amino acids: CASSEATFNYGYTF. In DNA form, the CDR3 reads TGTGCCAGCAGTGAAGCGACCTTCAACTATGGCTACACCTTC.

This chain uses TRBV18 with TRBJ1-5, with 8 bases identical to TRBD1. Germline CDR1 and CDR2: KGHSH and LQKENI. There are 16 residues in the CDR3. V shed 3 bases and J 6 bases; nucleotides not matched to a gene: 10. The CDR3 DNA is TGTGCCAGCTCACCTCTCCGGACAGGGAGGTTTCAGCCCCAGCATTTT. This codes for CASSPLRTGRFQPQHF. The full variable domain, completed using reference TRBV18 and TRBJ1-5, is NAGVMQNPRHLVRRRGQEARLRCSPMKGHSHVYWYRQLPEEGLKFMVYLQKENIIDESGMPKERFSAEFPKEGPSILRIQQVVRGDSAAYFCASSPLRTGRFQPQHFGDGTRLSIL.

V and J are TRBV30 and TRBJ2-7, with D perhaps matching TRBD1 (6 bases). The germline V gene has CDR1 GTSNPN and CDR2 SVGIG (reference sequence). The CDR3 covers 14 residues. V lost 0 bases to trimming and J lost 6 bases, with 15 bases between them. CDR3 bases: TGTGCCTGGAGTGTATTGACAGGAGGATTCGAGCAGTACTTC. Its translation is CAWSVLTGGFEQYF.

This clone was recorded once. The rearrangement links TRBV5-1 to TRBJ2-5, with D perhaps matching TRBD1 or TRBD2 (5 bases each). There are 14 residues in the CDR3. Germline lookup yields CDR1 SGHRS and CDR2 YFSETQ. V was pared by 5 bases and J by 5 bases, with 16 bases between. CDR3 sequence reads: CASSPGRVGETQYF. The CDR3 nucleotides are TGCGCCAGCAGTCCGGGACGGGTGGGGGAGACCCAGTACTTC.

J is TRBJ1-1 and V is TRBV7-9; TRBD1 aligns across 9 bases. V dropped 5 bases and J dropped 1; count of bases not matched to a gene: 5. Germline V lookup: CDR1 SEHNR, CDR2 FQNEAQ (reference sequence). There are 15 residues in the CDR3. For the CDR3, the DNA is TGTGCCAGCAGCCAGCCGGGACAGGGGAACACTGAAGCTTTCTTT. As protein: CASSQPGQGNTEAFF.

This clone has a single count. The rearrangement joins TRBV14 to TRBJ1-4; tentative D call: TRBD1 (5 bases). CDR3 length equals 14 residues. Germline V gene sequence: CDR1 SGHDN, CDR2 FVKESK. V lost 5 bases, J lost 3 bases, and 10 bases lay in between. The chain's CDR3 is CASSYGHSNEKLFF. The CDR3 DNA sequence: TGTGCCAGCAGCTATGGACATTCTAATGAAAAACTGTTTTTT.

The genes are TRBV19 and TRBJ2-3, with 10 bases that match TRBD1. CDR3 length equals 16 residues. V dropped 3 bases and J dropped 5; count of bases not matched to a gene: 8. Per germline, CDR1 LNHDA and CDR2 SQIVND (reference sequence). The CDR3 nucleotides are TGTGCCAGTAGTATGGGACCGGGACAGGGGATAGATACGCAGTATTTT. Its protein is CASSMGPGQGIDTQYF.

DNA of the CDR3: TGTGCCAGCAGTTACACGACAGGGTCCGAAGCTTTCTTT. Translation: CASSYTTGSEAFF. The chain is built from TRBV6-5 and TRBJ1-1; TRBD1 agrees at 7 bases. Germline loops: CDR1 MNHEY, CDR2 SVGAGI. Trimming removed 2 bases from V and 8 bases from J; junction bases left unmatched: 5. CDR3 length: 13 residues.

The DNA for the CDR3 is TGTGCCAGCAGGCCTTACACCGCGGGGGCAGGGGGCGGCTACACCTTC. As protein: CASRPYTAGAGGGYTF. The rearrangement uses TRBV27 and TRBJ1-2; 8 bases line up with TRBD1. The CDR3 is 16 amino acids. J lost 8 bases, V lost 6 bases, and 17 bases had no gene match. Germline V CDR1 and CDR2: MNHEY, SMNVEV (reference sequence).